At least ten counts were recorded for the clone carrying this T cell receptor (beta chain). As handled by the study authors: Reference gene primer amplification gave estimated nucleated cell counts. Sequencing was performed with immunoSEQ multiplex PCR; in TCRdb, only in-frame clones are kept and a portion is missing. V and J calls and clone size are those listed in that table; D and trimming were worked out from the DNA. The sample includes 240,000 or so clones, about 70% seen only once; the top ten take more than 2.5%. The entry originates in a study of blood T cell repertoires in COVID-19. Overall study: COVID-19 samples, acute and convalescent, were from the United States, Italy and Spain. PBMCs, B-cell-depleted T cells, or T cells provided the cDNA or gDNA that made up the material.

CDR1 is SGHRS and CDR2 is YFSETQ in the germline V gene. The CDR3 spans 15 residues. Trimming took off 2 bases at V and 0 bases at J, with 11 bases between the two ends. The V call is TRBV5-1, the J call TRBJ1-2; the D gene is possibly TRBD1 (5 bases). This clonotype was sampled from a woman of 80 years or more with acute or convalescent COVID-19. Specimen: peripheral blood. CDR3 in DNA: TGCGCCAGCAGCTTAACAGGCTTTGCTAACTATGGCTACACCTTC. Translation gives CASSLTGFANYGYTF.